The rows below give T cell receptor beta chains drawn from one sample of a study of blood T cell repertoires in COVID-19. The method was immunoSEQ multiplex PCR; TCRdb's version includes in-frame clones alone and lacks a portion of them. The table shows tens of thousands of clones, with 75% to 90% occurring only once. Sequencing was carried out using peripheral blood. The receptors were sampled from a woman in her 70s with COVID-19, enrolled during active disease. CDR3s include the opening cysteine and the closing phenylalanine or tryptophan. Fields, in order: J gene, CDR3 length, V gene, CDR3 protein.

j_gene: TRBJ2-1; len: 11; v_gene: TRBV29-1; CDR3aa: CSVEEGYEQFF
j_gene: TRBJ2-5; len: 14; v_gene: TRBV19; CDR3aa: CASSDPGLLKTQYF
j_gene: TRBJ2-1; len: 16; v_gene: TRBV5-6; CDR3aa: CASSFERGGERNEQFF
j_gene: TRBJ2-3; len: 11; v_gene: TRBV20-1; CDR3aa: CSVAPPDTQYF
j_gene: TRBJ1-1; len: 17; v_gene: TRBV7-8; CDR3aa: CASSSPLDFDMNTEAFF
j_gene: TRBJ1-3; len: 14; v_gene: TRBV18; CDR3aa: CASSQQGAGNTIYF
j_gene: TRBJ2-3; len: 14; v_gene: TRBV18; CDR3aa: CASSPLAGEDTQYF
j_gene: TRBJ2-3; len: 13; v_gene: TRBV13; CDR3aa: CASGERVTDTQYF
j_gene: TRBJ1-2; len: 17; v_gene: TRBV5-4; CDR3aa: CASSPTGGQGLSYGYTF
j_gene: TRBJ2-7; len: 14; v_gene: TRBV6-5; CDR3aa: CASSRDRGIYEQYF
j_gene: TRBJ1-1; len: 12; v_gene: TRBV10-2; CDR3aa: CATRQGNTEAFF
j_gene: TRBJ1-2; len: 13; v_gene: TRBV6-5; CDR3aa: CASRRDRAEGYTF
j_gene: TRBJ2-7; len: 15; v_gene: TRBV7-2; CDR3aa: CASSLFSGGADEQYF
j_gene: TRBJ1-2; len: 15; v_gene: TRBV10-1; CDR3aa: CAGTLVPREFYGYTF
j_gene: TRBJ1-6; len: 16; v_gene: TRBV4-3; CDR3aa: CASSQGGRAYNSPLHF
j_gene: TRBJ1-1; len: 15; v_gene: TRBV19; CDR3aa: CASSFTGVSMAEAFF
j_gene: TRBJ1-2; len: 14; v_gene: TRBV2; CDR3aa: CASSEKPTNYGYTF